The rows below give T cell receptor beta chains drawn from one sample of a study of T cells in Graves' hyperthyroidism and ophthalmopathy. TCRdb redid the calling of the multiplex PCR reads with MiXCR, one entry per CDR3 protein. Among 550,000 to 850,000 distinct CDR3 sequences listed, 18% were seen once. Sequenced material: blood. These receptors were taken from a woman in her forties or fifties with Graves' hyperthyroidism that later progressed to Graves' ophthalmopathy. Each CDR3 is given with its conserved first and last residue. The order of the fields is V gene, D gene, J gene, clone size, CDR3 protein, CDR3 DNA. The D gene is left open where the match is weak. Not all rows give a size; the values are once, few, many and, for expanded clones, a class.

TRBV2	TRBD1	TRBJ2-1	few	CASIPGQGGYNEQFF	TGTGCCAGCATACCGGGACAGGGAGGCTACAATGAGCAGTTCTTC
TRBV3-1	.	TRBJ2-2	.	CASSQVSTWNTGELFF	TGTGCCAGCAGCCAAGTCTCGACATGGAACACCGGGGAGCTGTTTTTT
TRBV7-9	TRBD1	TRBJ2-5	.	CASSPGGNQETQYF	TGTGCCAGCAGCCCAGGGGGCAACCAAGAGACCCAGTACTTC
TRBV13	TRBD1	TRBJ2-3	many	CASSPSGQGADTQYF	TGTGCCAGCAGCCCCTCGGGACAGGGGGCAGATACGCAGTATTTT
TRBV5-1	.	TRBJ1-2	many	CASRIGASYGYTF	TGCGCCAGCAGGATTGGGGCCTCCTATGGCTACACCTTC
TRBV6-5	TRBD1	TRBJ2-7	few	CASSYYLAPGTGFTYEQYF	TGTGCCAGCAGTTACTACCTGGCCCCCGGGACAGGCTTTACCTACGAGCAGTACTTC
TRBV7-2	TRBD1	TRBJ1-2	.	CASSLLGTGEGYTF	TGTGCCAGCAGCTTATTGGGGACAGGGGAAGGCTACACCTTC
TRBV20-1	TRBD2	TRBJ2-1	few	CSARVGGGGFYNEQSF	TGCAGTGCTAGAGTTGGGGGCGGGGGGTTTTACAATGAGCAGTCCTTC
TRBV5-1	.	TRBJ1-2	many	CASSTTGQGYGYTF	TGCGCCAGCAGCACTACGGGGCAGGGCTATGGCTACACCTTC
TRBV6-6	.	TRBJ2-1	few	CASSYDPAVRNEQFF	TGTGCCAGCAGTTACGACCCGGCCGTTCGCAATGAGCAGTTCTTC
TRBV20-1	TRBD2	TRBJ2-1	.	CSALGTSGGVYEQFF	TGCAGTGCTCTCGGGACTAGCGGGGGGGTCTATGAGCAGTTCTTC
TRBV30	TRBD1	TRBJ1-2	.	CAWLRDREPSGGGYTF	TGTGCCTGGTTAAGGGACAGGGAGCCCTCCGGGGGAGGCTACACCTTC
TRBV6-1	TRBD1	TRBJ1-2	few	CASTHQGATEGYTF	TGTGCCAGCACCCATCAGGGGGCGACGGAGGGCTACACCTTC
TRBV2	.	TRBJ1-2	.	CASSEQSKDGYTF	TGTGCCAGCAGTGAGCAGTCCAAGGATGGCTACACCTTC
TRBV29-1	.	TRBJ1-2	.	CSAHLGANYGYTF	TGCAGCGCCCACCTGGGGGCTAACTATGGCTACACCTTC
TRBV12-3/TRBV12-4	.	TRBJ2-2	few	CASSFELSDTGELFF	TGTGCCAGCAGTTTCGAGTTATCGGACACCGGGGAGCTGTTTTTT
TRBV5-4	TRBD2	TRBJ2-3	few	CASSPRTSENTDTQYF	TGTGCCAGCAGCCCTAGGACTAGCGAGAACACAGATACGCAGTATTTT
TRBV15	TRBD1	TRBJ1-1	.	CATSTEAPGGRDTEAFF	TGTGCCACCAGCACAGAGGCTCCAGGGGGGAGGGACACTGAAGCTTTCTTT
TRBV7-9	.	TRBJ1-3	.	CASSPEVSGSGNTIYF	TGTGCCAGCAGCCCTGAGGTCTCCGGCTCTGGAAACACCATATATTTT
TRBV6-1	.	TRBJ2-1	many	CASSLDRVPTYNEQFF	TGTGCCAGCAGTTTGGACCGGGTTCCCACCTACAATGAGCAGTTCTTC
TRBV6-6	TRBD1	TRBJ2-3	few	CASSYGQGSTDTQYF	TGTGCCAGCAGTTACGGACAGGGGAGCACAGATACGCAGTATTTT
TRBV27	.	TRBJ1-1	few	CASSSLQGLDTEAFF	TGTGCCAGCAGCTCGCTACAGGGTTTGGACACTGAAGCTTTCTTT
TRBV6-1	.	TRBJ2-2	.	CASSPPRGQNTGELFF	TGTGCCAGCAGCCCACCGCGGGGGCAAAACACCGGGGAGCTGTTTTTT
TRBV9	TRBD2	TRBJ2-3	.	CASSVGSSGGFTDTQYF	TGTGCCAGCAGCGTAGGTTCTAGCGGGGGGTTCACAGATACGCAGTATTTT
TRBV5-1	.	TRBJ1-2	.	CASSLERAANYGYTF	TGCGCCAGCAGCTTGGAACGGGCTGCTAACTATGGCTACACCTTC
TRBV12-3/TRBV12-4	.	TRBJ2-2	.	CASRFPQGWNTGELFF	TGTGCCAGCAGATTCCCACAGGGTTGGAACACCGGGGAGCTGTTTTTT
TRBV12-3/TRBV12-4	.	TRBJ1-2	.	CASSFRISYGYTF	TGTGCCAGCAGTTTTCGCATTTCCTATGGCTACACCTTC
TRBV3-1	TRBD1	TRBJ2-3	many	CASSYRQGAADTQYF	TGTGCCAGCAGCTACCGACAGGGGGCTGCAGATACGCAGTATTTT
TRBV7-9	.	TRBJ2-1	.	CASSSPNLGSSYNEQFF	TGTGCCAGCAGCTCACCGAACTTAGGGAGCTCCTACAATGAGCAGTTCTTC
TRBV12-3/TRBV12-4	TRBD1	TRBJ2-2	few	CASSGQGASGELFF	TGTGCCAGCAGCGGACAGGGGGCATCCGGGGAGCTGTTTTTT
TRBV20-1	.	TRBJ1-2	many	CSAAPTRYGYTF	TGCAGTGCCGCCCCGACACGCTATGGCTACACCTTC
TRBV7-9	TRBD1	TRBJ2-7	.	CASSSPDRIYEQYF	TGTGCCAGCAGCTCCCCGGACAGGATCTACGAGCAGTACTTC
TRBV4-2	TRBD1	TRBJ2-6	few	CASSQDKGASGANVLTF	TGTGCCAGCAGCCAAGATAAGGGGGCGTCTGGGGCCAACGTCCTGACTTTC
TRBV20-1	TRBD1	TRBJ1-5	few	CSARALPGQGASNQPQHF	TGCAGTGCTAGGGCTCTCCCGGGACAGGGGGCGAGCAATCAGCCCCAGCATTTT
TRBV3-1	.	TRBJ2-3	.	CASSQGPLPGDTQYF	TGTGCCAGCAGCCAAGGACCGCTACCGGGAGATACGCAGTATTTT
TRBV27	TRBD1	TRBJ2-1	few	CASSLGQTPNEQFF	TGTGCCAGCAGTTTGGGACAGACCCCAAATGAGCAGTTCTTC
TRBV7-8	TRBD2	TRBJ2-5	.	CASSLATSGGYQETQYF	TGTGCCAGCAGCTTAGCAACTAGCGGGGGGTACCAAGAGACCCAGTACTTC
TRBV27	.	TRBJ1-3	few	CASRFLGERTIYF	TGTGCCAGCAGATTTTTGGGGGAGCGCACCATATATTTT
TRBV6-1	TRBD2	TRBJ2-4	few	CASSPYSGGVSKNIQYF	TGTGCCAGCAGTCCCTACTCGGGGGGGGTATCCAAAAACATTCAGTACTTC
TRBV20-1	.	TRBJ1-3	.	CSARHLGISGNTIYF	TGCAGTGCTAGGCACCTGGGGATCTCAGGAAACACCATATATTTT
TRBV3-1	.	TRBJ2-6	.	CASSHTDLAGANVLTF	TGTGCCAGCAGCCACACTGACTTGGCTGGGGCCAACGTCCTGACTTTC
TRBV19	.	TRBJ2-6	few	CATFGSSGANVLTF	TGTGCCACCTTCGGGAGCTCTGGGGCCAACGTCCTGACTTTC
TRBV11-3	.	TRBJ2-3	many	CASSPRTSTDTQYF	TGTGCCAGCAGCCCAAGGACTAGCACAGATACGCAGTATTTT
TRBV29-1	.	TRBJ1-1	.	CSVTTIQGNTEAFF	TGCAGCGTGACTACAATACAGGGAAACACTGAAGCTTTCTTT
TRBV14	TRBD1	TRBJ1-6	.	CASSQGGQYNSPLHF	TGTGCCAGCAGCCAAGGGGGACAGTATAATTCACCCCTCCACTTT
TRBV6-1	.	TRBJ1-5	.	CASSSHRVGDQPQHF	TGTGCCAGCAGTTCCCACAGGGTTGGCGATCAGCCCCAGCATTTT
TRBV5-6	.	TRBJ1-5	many	CASSLLDNQPQHF	TGTGCCAGCAGCTTGTTGGACAATCAGCCCCAGCATTTT
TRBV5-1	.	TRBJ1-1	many	CASSLGWGDMANTEAFF	TGCGCCAGCAGCTTGGGTTGGGGCGACATGGCGAACACTGAAGCTTTCTTT
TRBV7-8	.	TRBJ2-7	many	CAISEGSIAYEQYF	TGTGCCATCTCGGAGGGCTCGATAGCGTACGAGCAGTACTTC